This T cell receptor beta chain was sequenced in a study of T cell responses to AZD1222 COVID-19 vaccine. This CDR3 is built from 13 residues. Trimming took off 0 bases at V and 6 bases at J, with 10 bases between the two ends. Germline V gene data show CDR1 as SGDLS and CDR2 as YYNGEE. The repertoire was sequenced with immunoSEQ multiplex PCR; TCRdb's copy has only in-frame clones and lacks some. The table records more than 100,000 clones, 90% of them present only once. The J gene is TRBJ2-7, the V gene TRBV9, with D unresolved. The sequence was obtained from an adult in good health. This material consisted of peripheral blood, taken on day 0 of AZD1222 vaccination. The CDR3 sequence is CASSVADGFEQYF. Written as DNA, the CDR3 is TGTGCCAGCAGCGTAGCGGACGGTTTCGAGCAGTACTTC.